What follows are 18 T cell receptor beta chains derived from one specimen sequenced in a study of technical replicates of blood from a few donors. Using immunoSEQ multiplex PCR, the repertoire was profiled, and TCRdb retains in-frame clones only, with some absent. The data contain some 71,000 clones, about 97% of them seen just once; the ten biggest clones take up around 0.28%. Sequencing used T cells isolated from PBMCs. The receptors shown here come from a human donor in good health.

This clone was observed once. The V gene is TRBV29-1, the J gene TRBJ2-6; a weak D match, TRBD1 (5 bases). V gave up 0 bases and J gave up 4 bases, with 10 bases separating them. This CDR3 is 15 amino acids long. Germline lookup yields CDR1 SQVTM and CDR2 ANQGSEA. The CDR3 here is CSVEDSGSGANVLTF. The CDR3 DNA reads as TGCAGCGTTGAAGACTCAGGGTCAGGGGCCAACGTCCTGACTTTC.

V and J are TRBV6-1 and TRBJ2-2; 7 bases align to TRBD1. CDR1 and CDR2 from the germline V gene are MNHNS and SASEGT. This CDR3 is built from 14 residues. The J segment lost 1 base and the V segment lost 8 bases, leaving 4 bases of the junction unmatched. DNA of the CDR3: TGTGCCAGCCCCGGGACAGAGAACACCGGGGAGCTGTTTTTT. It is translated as CASPGTENTGELFF.

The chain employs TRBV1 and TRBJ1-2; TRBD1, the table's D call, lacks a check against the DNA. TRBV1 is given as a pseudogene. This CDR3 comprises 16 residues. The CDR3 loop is CTSSDISGLANYGYTF. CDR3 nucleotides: TGCACCAGCAGCGATATATCAGGGTTGGCTAACTATGGCTACACCTTC.

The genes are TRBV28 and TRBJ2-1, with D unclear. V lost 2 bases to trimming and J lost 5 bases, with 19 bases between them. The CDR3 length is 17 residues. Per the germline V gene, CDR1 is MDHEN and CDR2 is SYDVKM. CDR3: CASSLRKELRRDNEQFF. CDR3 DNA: TGTGCCAGCAGTTTACGTAAAGAATTGAGGAGAGACAATGAGCAGTTCTTC.

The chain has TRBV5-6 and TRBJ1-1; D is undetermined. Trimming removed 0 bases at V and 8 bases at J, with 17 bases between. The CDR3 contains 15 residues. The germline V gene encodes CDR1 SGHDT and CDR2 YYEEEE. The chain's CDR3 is CASSLGSGGLGEAFF. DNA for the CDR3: TGTGCCAGCAGCTTGGGGTCAGGAGGTTTAGGGGAAGCTTTCTTT.

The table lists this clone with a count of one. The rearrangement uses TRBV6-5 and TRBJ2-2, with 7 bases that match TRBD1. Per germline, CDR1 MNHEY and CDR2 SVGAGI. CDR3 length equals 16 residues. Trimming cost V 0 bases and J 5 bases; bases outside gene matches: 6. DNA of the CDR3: TGTGCCAGCAGTTACTCGACAGGGAGTTTGACCGGGGAGCTGTTTTTT. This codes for CASSYSTGSLTGELFF.

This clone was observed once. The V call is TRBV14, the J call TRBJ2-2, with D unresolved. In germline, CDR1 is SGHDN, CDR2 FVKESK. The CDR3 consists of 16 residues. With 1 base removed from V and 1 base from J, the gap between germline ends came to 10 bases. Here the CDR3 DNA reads TGTGCCAGCAGCCAAGTAGCAACACTGAACACCGGGGAGCTGTTTTTT. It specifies CASSQVATLNTGELFF. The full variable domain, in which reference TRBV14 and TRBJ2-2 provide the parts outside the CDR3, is EAGVTQFPSHSVIEKGQTVTLRCDPISGHDNLYWYRRVMGKEIKFLLHFVKESKQDESGMPNNRFLAERTGGTYSTLKVQPAELEDSGVYFCASSQVATLNTGELFFGEGSRLTVL.

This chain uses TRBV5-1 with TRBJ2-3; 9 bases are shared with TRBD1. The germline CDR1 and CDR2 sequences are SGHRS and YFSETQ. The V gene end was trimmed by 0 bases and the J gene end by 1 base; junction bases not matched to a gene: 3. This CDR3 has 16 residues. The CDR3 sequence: CASSLGTGVGTDTQYF. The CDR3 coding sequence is TGCGCCAGCAGCTTGGGGACAGGGGTCGGCACAGATACGCAGTATTTT.

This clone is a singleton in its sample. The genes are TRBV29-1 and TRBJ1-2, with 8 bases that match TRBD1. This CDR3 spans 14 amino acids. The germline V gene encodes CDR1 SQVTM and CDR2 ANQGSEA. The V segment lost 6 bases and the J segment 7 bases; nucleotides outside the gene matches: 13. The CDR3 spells CSVKTGEYGIGYTF. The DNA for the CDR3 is TGCAGCGTCAAGACAGGGGAATACGGGATTGGCTACACCTTC.

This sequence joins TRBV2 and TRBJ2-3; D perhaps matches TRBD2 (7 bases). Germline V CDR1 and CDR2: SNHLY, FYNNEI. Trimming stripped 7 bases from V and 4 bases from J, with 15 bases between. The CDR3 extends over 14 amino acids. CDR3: CASNHPGGPDTQYF. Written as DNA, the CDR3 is TGTGCCAGCAACCACCCCGGGGGGCCAGATACGCAGTATTTT.

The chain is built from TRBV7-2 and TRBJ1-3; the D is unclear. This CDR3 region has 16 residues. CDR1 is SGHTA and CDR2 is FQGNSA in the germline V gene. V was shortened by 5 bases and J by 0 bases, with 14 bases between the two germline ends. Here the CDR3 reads CASSPQLPRSGNTIYF. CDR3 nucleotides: TGTGCCAGCAGCCCACAGTTACCGCGCTCTGGAAACACCATATATTTT.

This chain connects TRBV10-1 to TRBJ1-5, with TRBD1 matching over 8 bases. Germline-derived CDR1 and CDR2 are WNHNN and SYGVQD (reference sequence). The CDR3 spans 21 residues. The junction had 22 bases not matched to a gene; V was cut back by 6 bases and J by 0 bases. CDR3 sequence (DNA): TGCGCCAGCAGCACGACAGGGGCGCTCGACTCTAGGGATACTAGCAATCAGCCCCAGCATTTT. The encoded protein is CASSTTGALDSRDTSNQPQHF.

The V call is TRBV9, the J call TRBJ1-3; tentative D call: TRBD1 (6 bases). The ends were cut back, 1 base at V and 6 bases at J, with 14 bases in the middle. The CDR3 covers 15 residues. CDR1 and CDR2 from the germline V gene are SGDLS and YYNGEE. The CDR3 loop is CASSVSGDSANTIYF. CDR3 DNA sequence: TGTGCCAGCAGCGTATCAGGGGATAGTGCAAACACCATATATTTT.

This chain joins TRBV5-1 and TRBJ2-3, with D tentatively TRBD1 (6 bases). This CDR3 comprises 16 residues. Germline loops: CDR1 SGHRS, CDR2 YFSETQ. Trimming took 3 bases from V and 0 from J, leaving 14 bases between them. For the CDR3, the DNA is TGCGCCAGCAGCTCGAGACAGGCTCTTAGCACAGATACGCAGTATTTT. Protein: CASSSRQALSTDTQYF.

The CDR3 sequence: CASSSSGTGNEKLFF. The CDR3 bases are TGTGCCAGCAGTTCATCCGGGACAGGGAACGAAAAACTGTTTTTT. J is TRBJ1-4 and V is TRBV28, with 9 bases aligning to TRBD1. From germline, CDR1 is MDHEN and CDR2 SYDVKM. V shed 4 bases and J 8 bases; nucleotides not matched to a gene: 8. The length of the CDR3 is 15 residues.

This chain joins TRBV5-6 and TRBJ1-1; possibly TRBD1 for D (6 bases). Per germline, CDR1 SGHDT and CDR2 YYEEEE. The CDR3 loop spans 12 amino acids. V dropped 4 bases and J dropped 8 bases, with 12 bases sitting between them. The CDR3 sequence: CASSEQGIEAFF. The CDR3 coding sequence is TGTGCCAGCAGCGAGCAGGGGATAGAAGCTTTCTTT.

This CDR3 is CASSVSDTQYF. The DNA of the CDR3 is TGTGCCAGCAGCGTCTCGGATACGCAGTATTTT. The genes are TRBV2 and TRBJ2-3; D is ambiguous. Per germline, CDR1 SNHLY and CDR2 FYNNEI. The length of the CDR3 is 11 residues. V was pared by 6 bases and J by 6 bases, with 7 bases between.

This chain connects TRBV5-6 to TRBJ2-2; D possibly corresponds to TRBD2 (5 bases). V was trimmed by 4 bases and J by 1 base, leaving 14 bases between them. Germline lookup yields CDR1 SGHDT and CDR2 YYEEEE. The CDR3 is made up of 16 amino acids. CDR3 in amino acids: CASSAPLLENTGELFF. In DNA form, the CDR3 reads TGTGCCAGCAGCGCCCCTCTACTAGAGAACACCGGGGAGCTGTTTTTT.